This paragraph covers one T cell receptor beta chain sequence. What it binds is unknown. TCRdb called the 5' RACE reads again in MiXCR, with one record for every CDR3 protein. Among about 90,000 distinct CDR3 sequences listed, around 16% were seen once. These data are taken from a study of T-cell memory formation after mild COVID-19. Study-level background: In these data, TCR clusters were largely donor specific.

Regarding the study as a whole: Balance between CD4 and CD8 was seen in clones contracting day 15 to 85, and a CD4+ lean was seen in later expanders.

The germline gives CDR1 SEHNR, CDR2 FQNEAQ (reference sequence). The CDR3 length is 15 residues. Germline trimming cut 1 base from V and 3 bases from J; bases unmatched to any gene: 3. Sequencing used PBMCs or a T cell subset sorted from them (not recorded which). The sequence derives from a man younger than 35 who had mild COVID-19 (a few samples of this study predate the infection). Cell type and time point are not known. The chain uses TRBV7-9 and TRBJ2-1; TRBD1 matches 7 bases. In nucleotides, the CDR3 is TGTGCCAGCAGCTTAGGAGACAGGGTCTACAATGAGCAGTTCTTC. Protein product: CASSLGDRVYNEQFF. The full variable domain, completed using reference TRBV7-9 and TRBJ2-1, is DTGVSQNPRHKITKRGQNVTFRCDPISEHNRLYWYRQTLGQGPEFLTYFQNEAQLEKSRLLSDRFSAERPKGSFSTLEIQRTEQGDSAMYLCASSLGDRVYNEQFFGPGTRLTVL.